One and the same sample provided the 30 T cell receptor beta chains below, sequenced in a study of shared clonotypes between healthy human individuals. Sequencing was performed with immunoSEQ multiplex PCR; in TCRdb, only in-frame clones are kept and a portion is missing. Of approximately 980,000 clones listed, approximately 76% are singletons. The material sequenced was memory CD4+ T cells sorted from blood. The sample's subset: CD45RA-negative fraction. All receptors derive from a man aged 18 to 35 in good health.

V usage is TRBV2 and J usage is TRBJ1-5, with D maybe TRBD1 (6 bases). Between the trimmed V and J ends, which lost 2 bases and 1 base, there was a span of 9 bases. The CDR3 consists of 15 residues. The V gene's germline CDR1 is SNHLY and CDR2 FYNNEI. CDR3 bases: TGTGCCAGCAGTGAACGGGGGCGAAGCAATCAGCCCCAGCATTTT. Translating it yields CASSERGRSNQPQHF.

This chain uses TRBV6-1 with TRBJ2-1; tentative D call: TRBD2 (6 bases). The germline gives CDR1 MNHNS, CDR2 SASEGT. The CDR3 sequence is 11 residues long. The germline V and J ends were trimmed by 8 bases and 9 bases, with 11 bases remaining between them. The CDR3 protein is CASWRGSEQFF. For the CDR3, the DNA is TGTGCCAGCTGGAGGGGAAGTGAGCAGTTCTTC.

The chain carries TRBV7-9 and TRBJ1-2, with 7 bases fitting TRBD1. Germline lookup yields CDR1 SEHNR and CDR2 FQNEAQ (reference sequence). The CDR3 contains 13 residues. With 7 bases clipped from V and 6 bases from J, the junction kept 8 bases outside the gene matches. This chain's CDR3 is CASNPTGIDGYTF. CDR3 DNA sequence: TGTGCCAGCAACCCGACAGGGATTGATGGCTACACCTTC.

This clone was picked up one time. DNA of the CDR3: TGTGCCAGCAGCAAGGGGACTAGCGTCTCCACAGATACGCAGTATTTT. It yields the protein CASSKGTSVSTDTQYF. The genes are TRBV11-3 and TRBJ2-3; 10 positions agree with TRBD2. The CDR3 consists of 16 residues. The germline V gene encodes CDR1 SGHNT and CDR2 YENEEA. The J segment lost 2 bases and the V segment lost 5 bases, leaving 7 bases of the junction unmatched.

V and J are TRBV15 and TRBJ2-1, with 8 positions matching TRBD2. The germline CDR1 and CDR2 sequences are LNHNV and YYDKDF (reference sequence). V shed 6 bases and J 4 bases; nucleotides not matched to a gene: 5. There are 14 residues in the CDR3. The CDR3 loop is CATRVAGPYNEQFF. The CDR3 nucleotides are TGTGCCACCAGGGTAGCGGGGCCGTACAATGAGCAGTTCTTC. Full variable domain (outside the CDR3, taken from reference TRBV15 and TRBJ2-1): DAMVIQNPRYQVTQFGKPVTLSCSQTLNHNVMYWYQQKSSQAPKLLFHYYDKDFNNEADTPDNFQSRRPNTSFCFLDIRSPGLGDTAMYLCATRVAGPYNEQFFGPGTRLTVL.

The chain carries TRBV10-3 and TRBJ1-3; D is ambiguous. Trimming removed 3 bases from V and 0 bases from J, with 9 bases in between. The germline V gene encodes CDR1 ENHRY and CDR2 SYGVKD. The CDR3 has 15 residues. The CDR3 region is CAISDGRTSGNTIYF. Written as DNA, the CDR3 is TGTGCCATCAGTGACGGACGGACCTCTGGAAACACCATATATTTT.

Here the CDR3 reads CASSMGRGLSSYEQYF. The CDR3, as DNA: TGTGCCAGTAGTATGGGCCGGGGGTTGAGCTCCTACGAGCAGTACTTC. The rearrangement uses TRBV19 and TRBJ2-7, with D possibly matching TRBD2 (6 bases). The CDR3 is made up of 16 amino acids. V shed 3 bases and J shed 0 bases, with 15 bases lying between them. Germline CDR1 LNHDA, CDR2 SQIVND (reference sequence).

The chain uses TRBV4-3 and TRBJ2-1; TRBD2 aligns across 12 bases. The CDR3 length is 17 residues. Trimming at V came to 2 bases and at J to 4 bases, leaving 6 bases not matched to a gene. Germline CDR1 reads LGHNA; CDR2 reads YSLEER. The CDR3 sequence is CASSQPPGTSGYNEQFF. CDR3 bases: TGCGCCAGCAGCCAACCACCCGGGACTAGCGGGTACAATGAGCAGTTCTTC.

The chain is built from TRBV9 and TRBJ2-5; D gene ambiguous. V lost 0 bases, J lost 5 bases, and 11 bases lay in between. The germline V gene encodes CDR1 SGDLS and CDR2 YYNGEE. The CDR3 consists of 14 residues. As DNA, the CDR3 is TGTGCCAGCAGCGTAGATCCAGAAAGGGAGACCCAGTACTTC. It yields the protein CASSVDPERETQYF.

The chain combines TRBV6-5 with TRBJ2-7; 12 bases map to TRBD2. V trimming: 5 bases; J trimming: 4 bases; junction bases outside the gene matches: 3. Looked up from germline, CDR1 is MNHEY and CDR2 is SVGAGI. The CDR3 is 14 amino acids. The CDR3 loop reads CASSQTSGRYEQYF. CDR3 DNA sequence: TGTGCCAGCAGTCAGACTAGCGGGAGATACGAGCAGTACTTC.

V and J are TRBV5-6 and TRBJ2-5, with D possibly being TRBD2 (6 bases). The germline V gene encodes CDR1 SGHDT and CDR2 YYEEEE. The CDR3 loop spans 15 amino acids. The V and J ends lost 0 bases and 5 bases respectively, with 14 bases between them. The CDR3 nucleotides read TGTGCCAGCAGCTTGGTTGGGGGGATTGCGGAGACCCAGTACTTC. Protein sequence: CASSLVGGIAETQYF.

This chain links TRBV7-2 with TRBJ2-6; D uncertain. The CDR3 consists of 16 residues. Germline V lookup: CDR1 SGHTA, CDR2 FQGNSA. Trimming took off 5 bases at V and 0 bases at J, with 11 bases between the two ends. The CDR3 sequence is CASSTRQYSGANVLTF. In nucleotides, the CDR3 is TGTGCCAGCAGCACCCGACAATACTCTGGGGCCAACGTCCTGACTTTC.

This sequence joins TRBV9 and TRBJ2-3; D is ambiguous. The CDR3 loop spans 13 amino acids. With 0 bases removed from V and 4 bases from J, the gap between germline ends came to 6 bases. Germline V CDR1 and CDR2: SGDLS, YYNGEE. The DNA of the CDR3 is TGTGCCAGCAGCGTAGGGTGGTCAGATACGCAGTATTTT. Amino acids: CASSVGWSDTQYF.

The chain joins TRBV11-2 to TRBJ2-1; D is unclear. CDR1 is SGHAT and CDR2 is FQNNGV in the germline V gene. With 4 bases removed from V and 2 bases from J, the gap between germline ends came to 12 bases. This CDR3 spans 15 amino acids. The CDR3 coding sequence is TGTGCCAGCAGCTCTGGCGTTGGGGCCTACAATGAGCAGTTCTTC. Translated, it gives CASSSGVGAYNEQFF.

With regard to this clone: Other DNA sequences in this specimen translate into the identical CDR3. The V call is TRBV6-5, the J call TRBJ1-2; 8 nucleotides match TRBD1. Trimming cost V 3 bases and J 2 bases; bases outside gene matches: 5. Germline lookup yields CDR1 MNHEY and CDR2 SVGAGI. The CDR3 runs to 15 residues. The CDR3 spells CASSYSGQGNYGYTF. CDR3 sequence (DNA): TGTGCCAGCAGTTATTCCGGACAGGGAAACTATGGCTACACCTTC.

This clone was recorded a few times. V and J are TRBV23-1 and TRBJ1-2, with TRBD1 as a possible D gene (5 bases). TRBV23-1 is an ORF, and what it does is uncertain. V lost 3 bases and J 5 bases, leaving 10 bases between the germline ends. The CDR3 is made up of 13 amino acids. DNA for the CDR3: TGCGCCAGCAGTCAGCAGGGAGTTTATGGCTACACCTTC. Encoded protein: CASSQQGVYGYTF.

Here the CDR3 DNA reads TGTGCCTGCGCGCGGGGCACCCAAGAGACCCAGTACTTC. The encoded protein is CACARGTQETQYF. V usage is TRBV30 and J usage is TRBJ2-5; D is possibly TRBD2 (6 bases). This CDR3 has 13 amino acids. Germline V gives CDR1 GTSNPN, CDR2 SVGIG (reference sequence). Trimming shortened V by 6 bases and J by 1 base, and 12 bases separated the two germline ends.

The rearrangement joins TRBV30 to TRBJ1-2, with D unresolved. The V gene's germline CDR1 is GTSNPN and CDR2 SVGIG (reference sequence). Trimming stripped 2 bases from V and 3 bases from J, with 19 bases between. This CDR3 is built from 16 residues. This CDR3 is CAWSRKGLLVDYGYTF. DNA of the CDR3: TGTGCCTGGAGTAGGAAGGGATTGCTAGTTGACTATGGCTACACCTTC.

The CDR3 loop reads CAWSGPSKASNQPQHF. Here the CDR3 DNA reads TGTGCCTGGAGTGGGCCTTCTAAGGCCAGCAATCAGCCCCAGCATTTT. V usage is TRBV30 and J usage is TRBJ1-5; D unresolved. The CDR3 sequence is 16 residues long. Germline V gene sequence: CDR1 GTSNPN, CDR2 SVGIG (reference sequence). Trimming took 1 base from V and 1 from J, leaving 14 bases between them.

This chain uses TRBV7-9 with TRBJ1-1; D unclear. Germline loops: CDR1 SEHNR, CDR2 FQNEAQ (reference sequence). Deletions cut 0 bases from V and 4 bases from J, with 3 bases between. The CDR3 covers 12 residues. CDR3 in DNA: TGTGCCAGCAGCTTAGCCGTCACTGAAGCTTTCTTT. It is translated as CASSLAVTEAFF.

This chain uses TRBV15 with TRBJ2-1; 9 bases are shared with TRBD1. Germline lookup yields CDR1 LNHNV and CDR2 YYDKDF (reference sequence). Germline trimming cut 5 bases from V and 7 bases from J; bases unmatched to any gene: 9. The CDR3 length is 15 residues. CDR3 in DNA: TGTGCCACCAGCGCACCGGGACAGGGAGTGAATGAGCAGTTCTTC. Its protein is CATSAPGQGVNEQFF.

Notes on this clone: This could be a read error, since a much larger clone is one nucleotide away. The chain links TRBV10-3 to TRBJ2-2, with D hard to call. V shed 6 bases and J shed 2 bases, with 1 base lying between them. The CDR3 has 11 amino acids. Germline V lookup: CDR1 ENHRY, CDR2 SYGVKD. This chain's CDR3 is CAIRNTGELFF. The CDR3 nucleotides are TGTGCCATCAGAAACACCGGGGAGCTGTTTTTT.

The table lists this clone with many counts. CDR3 amino acids: CASSQVGLGVYEQYF. Written as DNA, the CDR3 is TGCGCCAGCAGCCAAGTTGGGCTGGGGGTCTACGAGCAGTACTTC. The V call is TRBV4-1, the J call TRBJ2-7; perhaps D is TRBD1 or TRBD2 (5 bases each). Germline V gives CDR1 MGHRA, CDR2 YSYEKL. The CDR3 sequence is 15 residues long. V shed 1 base and J shed 3 bases, with 13 bases lying between them.

The J gene is TRBJ2-1, the V gene TRBV30, with 12 bases lining up with TRBD2. The CDR3 length is 16 residues. Per the germline V gene, CDR1 is GTSNPN and CDR2 is SVGIG (reference sequence). J gave up 3 bases and V 6 bases, and 9 bases lay outside the gene matches. Written as DNA, the CDR3 is TGTGCCTGTTTTAGTGAACTAGCGGGAGGCTACAATGAGCAGTTCTTC. Protein sequence: CACFSELAGGYNEQFF.

The V and J genes are TRBV5-1 and TRBJ2-5; 7 positions agree with TRBD2. With V trimmed by 0 bases and J by 5 bases, 16 bases remained unmatched. CDR1 is SGHRS and CDR2 is YFSETQ in the germline V gene. CDR3 length: 18 amino acids. The CDR3 region is CASSLVASGTRAPETQYF. Written as DNA, the CDR3 is TGCGCCAGCAGCTTGGTGGCTAGCGGAACTAGGGCGCCCGAGACCCAGTACTTC.

The chain couples TRBV5-1 to TRBJ1-6; 7 nucleotides agree with TRBD1. Germline V gives CDR1 SGHRS, CDR2 YFSETQ. This CDR3 has 18 residues. After removal of 0 bases from V and 7 bases from J, the junction contained 13 bases not matched to a gene. The CDR3 protein is CASSLGWTGPGQNSPLHF. In nucleotides, the CDR3 is TGCGCCAGCAGCTTGGGATGGACAGGACCGGGGCAAAATTCACCCCTCCACTTT.

V and J are TRBV2 and TRBJ2-6; D might be TRBD2 (5 bases). The V and J ends lost 3 bases and 0 bases respectively, with 15 bases between them. The CDR3 spans 18 residues. Germline V CDR1 and CDR2: SNHLY, FYNNEI. This CDR3 is CASSDGLGPSSGANVLTF. DNA of the CDR3: TGTGCCAGCAGTGATGGACTGGGTCCTAGCTCTGGGGCCAACGTCCTGACTTTC.

This chain uses TRBV28 with TRBJ2-2, with no clear D. Trimming pared 6 bases from V and 7 bases from J, leaving 9 bases between. CDR3 length: 12 residues. CDR1 and CDR2 (germline): MDHEN, SYDVKM. The CDR3 DNA reads as TGTGCCAGCAGCTCCGGTGACGGGGAGCTGTTTTTT. The encoded protein is CASSSGDGELFF. Using reference TRBV28 and TRBJ2-2 for the parts outside the CDR3, the full variable domain is DVKVTQSSRYLVKRTGEKVFLECVQDMDHENMFWYRQDPGLGLRLIYFSYDVKMKEKGDIPEGYSVSREKKERFSLILESASTNQTSMYLCASSSGDGELFFGEGSRLTVL.

A word on this clone: A much larger clone sits a single nucleotide away, making a read error possible. The chain links TRBV2 to TRBJ1-1; tentatively, D is TRBD1 (5 bases). Germline CDR1 SNHLY, CDR2 FYNNEI. CDR3 length: 11 residues. Trimming left V 6 bases short and J 3 bases short, with 5 bases between. The CDR3 bases are TGTGCCAGCAGACAGGACACTGAAGCTTTCTTT. This translates into CASRQDTEAFF.

V is TRBV30 and J is TRBJ2-1, with D unclear. Trimming took off 1 base at V and 3 bases at J, with 7 bases between the two ends. CDR1 is GTSNPN, CDR2 SVGIG, per germline (reference sequence). CDR3 length: 13 amino acids. The CDR3 is CAWSGGLYNEQFF. In DNA form, the CDR3 reads TGTGCCTGGAGTGGGGGTCTCTACAATGAGCAGTTCTTC.